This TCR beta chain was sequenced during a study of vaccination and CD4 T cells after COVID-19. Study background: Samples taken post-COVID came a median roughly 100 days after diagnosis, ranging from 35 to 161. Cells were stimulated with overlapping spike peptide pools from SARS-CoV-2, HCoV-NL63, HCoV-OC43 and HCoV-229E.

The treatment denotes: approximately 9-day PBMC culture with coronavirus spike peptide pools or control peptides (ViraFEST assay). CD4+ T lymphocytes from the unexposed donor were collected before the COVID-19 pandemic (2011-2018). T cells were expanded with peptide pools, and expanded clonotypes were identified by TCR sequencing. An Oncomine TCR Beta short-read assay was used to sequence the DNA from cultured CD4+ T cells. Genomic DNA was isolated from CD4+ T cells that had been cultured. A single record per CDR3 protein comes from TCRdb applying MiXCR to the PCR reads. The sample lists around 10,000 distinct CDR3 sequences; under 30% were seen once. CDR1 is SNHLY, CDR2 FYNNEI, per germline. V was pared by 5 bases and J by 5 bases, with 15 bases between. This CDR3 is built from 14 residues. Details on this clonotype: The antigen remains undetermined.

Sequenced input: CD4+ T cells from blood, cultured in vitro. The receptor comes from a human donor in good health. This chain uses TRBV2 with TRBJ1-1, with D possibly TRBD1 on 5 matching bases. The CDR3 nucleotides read TGTGCCAGCAGTCGCCCGGGGGGAAGGACTGAAGCTTTCTTT. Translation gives CASSRPGGRTEAFF.